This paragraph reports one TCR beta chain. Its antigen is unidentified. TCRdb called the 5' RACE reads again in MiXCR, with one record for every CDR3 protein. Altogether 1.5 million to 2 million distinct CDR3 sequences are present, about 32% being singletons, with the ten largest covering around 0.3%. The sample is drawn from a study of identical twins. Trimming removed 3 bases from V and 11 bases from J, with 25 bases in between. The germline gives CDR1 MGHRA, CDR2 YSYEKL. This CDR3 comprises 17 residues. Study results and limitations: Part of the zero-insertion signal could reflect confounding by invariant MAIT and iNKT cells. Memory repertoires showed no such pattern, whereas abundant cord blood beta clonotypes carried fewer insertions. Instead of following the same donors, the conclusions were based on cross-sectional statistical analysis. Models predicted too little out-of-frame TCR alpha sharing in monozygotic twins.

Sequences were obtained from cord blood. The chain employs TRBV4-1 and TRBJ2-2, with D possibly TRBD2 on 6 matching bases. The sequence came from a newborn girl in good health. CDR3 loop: CASSQGGLETGGYELFF. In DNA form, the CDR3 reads TGCGCCAGCAGCCAGGGGGGATTGGAAACAGGAGGGTACGAGCTGTTTTTT.